This TCR beta chain is drawn from a study of OX40 agonist ivuxolimab in advanced cancers. Across the study: Those treated in dose escalation had hepatocellular carcinoma, melanoma, renal cell cancer or head and neck cancer. Partial responses were achieved by three patients, one with hepatocellular carcinoma and two with cutaneous melanoma.

V lost 3 bases, J lost 7 bases, and 13 bases lay in between. CDR1 SGHVS and CDR2 FQNEAQ come from the germline V gene. This CDR3 is 14 amino acids long. Findings and limits, study-wide: On average, CD8+ T cells had more expanded clones than CD4+. At 0.1 to 3.0 mg/kg and by week 6, clonal expansion occurred in CD4+ and CD8+ blood T cells.

Comments on this clone: Its specificity is not known.

Method: immunoSEQ multiplex PCR; TCRdb's copy keeps in-frame clones and lacks some. The table records about 58,000 clones, around 84% of them present only once. The receptor comes from an adult with an advanced solid tumor such as melanoma, head and neck, liver or kidney cancer. The chain carries TRBV7-8 and TRBJ1-3; D unclear. Sequencing used CD4+ or CD8+ T cells sorted from blood, obtained in a trial of the OX40 agonist ivuxolimab. The CDR3 sequence: CASSFGPNGNTIYF. Written as DNA, the CDR3 is TGTGCCAGCAGCTTTGGACCCAATGGGAACACCATATATTTT. The variable domain in full, with the rest retrieved from reference TRBV7-8 and TRBJ1-3, is GAGVSQSPRYKVAKRGQDVALRCDPISGHVSLFWYQQALGQGPEFLTYFQNEAQLDKSGLPSDRFFAERPEGSVSTLKIQRTQQEDSAVYLCASSFGPNGNTIYFGEGSWLTVV.